Here is one T cell receptor beta chain with its context. This entry is derived from a study of T cells in Graves' hyperthyroidism and ophthalmopathy. Looking at the study overall: Blood was drawn when the patient was first diagnosed and still untreated.

The CDR3 is made up of 12 amino acids. Germline CDR1 is DFQATT and CDR2 is SNEGSKA (reference sequence). V was cut by 3 bases and J by 9 bases, with 12 bases left in between. RNA transcripts provided the source from which TCR beta CDR3 regions were amplified. A first-round RT-PCR of the TCR CDR3 used the HTBI primer set. Via MiXCR, TCRdb re-called the multiplex PCR reads, giving one row per CDR3 protein. The table shows about half a million distinct CDR3 sequences, with 20% to 25% occurring only once. The sample consisted of blood. The receptor was derived from a woman aged 65 to 85 with Graves' ophthalmopathy. The chain carries TRBV20-1 and TRBJ2-1, with D perhaps TRBD1 (5 bases). DNA of the CDR3: TGCAGTGCTAGGGGGCACCCGTCTGAGCAGTTCTTC. This gives the protein CSARGHPSEQFF.